These T cell receptor beta chains were read from a single sample in a study of cytomegalovirus exposure and HLA in healthy donors. Assay used: immunoSEQ multiplex PCR; TCRdb lists only in-frame clones, some missing. The sample lists about 120,000 clones; 75% to 80% were seen once. The sample taken for sequencing was PBMCs. All receptors come from a middle-aged woman in good health and CMV-seropositive. Each CDR3 is given with its conserved first and last residue. A D gene is named only where the DNA matches it firmly. Part of the rows lack a size; the others show once, few, many or a class for expanded clones.

>NA|TRBJ1-1|few|TRBV5-1
CASSFTVNTEAFF
TGCGCCAGCAGCTTTACGGTGAACACTGAAGCTTTCTTT
>TRBD1|TRBJ1-1|NA|TRBV5-5
CASSLIGQGGTEAFF
TGTGCCAGCAGCCTTATTGGACAGGGAGGCACTGAAGCTTTCTTT
>TRBD1|TRBJ2-5|NA|TRBV10-3
CAIRGQGAMGGPQYF
TGTGCCATCAGGGGACAGGGGGCGATGGGAGGTCCCCAGTACTTC
>TRBD2|TRBJ2-2|once|TRBV7-9
CASTASGGATGELFF
TGTGCCAGCACCGCTAGCGGGGGGGCCACCGGGGAGCTGTTTTTT
>NA|TRBJ2-3|NA|TRBV2
CASSELGAVDTQYF
TGTGCCAGCAGTGAATTGGGGGCAGTGGATACGCAGTATTTT
>NA|TRBJ1-1|NA|TRBV30
CAWSYRAGTEAFF
TGTGCCTGGAGTTATAGGGCGGGCACTGAAGCTTTCTTT
>NA|TRBJ1-2|NA|TRBV28
CASSWQGYGYTF
TGTGCCAGCAGTTGGCAGGGTTATGGCTACACCTTC
>NA|TRBJ1-6|NA|TRBV7-9
CASSLVGGNSPLHF
TGTGCCAGCAGCCTCGTAGGGGGTAATTCACCCCTCCACTTT
>TRBD1|TRBJ2-1|NA|TRBV5-1
CASSSGTGANNEQFF
TGCGCCAGCAGCTCGGGGACAGGGGCCAACAATGAGCAGTTCTTC
>NA|TRBJ2-5|NA|TRBV5-1
CASSPPGQVQETQYF
TGCGCCAGCAGTCCACCGGGACAAGTACAAGAGACCCAGTACTTC
>NA|TRBJ1-1|NA|TRBV28
CASTVGGEAFF
TGTGCCAGCACCGTTGGGGGCGAAGCTTTCTTT
>NA|TRBJ2-7|NA|TRBV29-1
CSVRAGGVSEQYF
TGCAGCGTTAGGGCAGGAGGGGTGAGCGAGCAGTACTTC
>TRBD2|TRBJ2-1|few|TRBV4-2
CASSQDPSGGYNEQFF
TGTGCCAGCAGCCAAGATCCTAGCGGGGGTTACAATGAGCAGTTCTTC
>NA|TRBJ1-5|NA|TRBV4-1
CASSQPKRGNQPQHF
TGCGCCAGCAGCCAACCTAAGAGAGGGAATCAGCCCCAGCATTTT
>TRBD1|TRBJ1-3|NA|TRBV7-9
CASSNGQGISGNTIYF
TGTGCCAGCAGCAACGGACAGGGAATCTCTGGAAACACCATATATTTT
>NA|TRBJ2-2|once|TRBV7-9
CASSLAQGNTGELFF
TGTGCCAGCAGCTTAGCCCAGGGGAACACCGGGGAGCTGTTTTTT
>NA|TRBJ1-2|NA|TRBV18
CASSPPTDGYTF
TGTGCCAGCTCACCACCCACAGATGGCTACACCTTC
>NA|TRBJ1-4|NA|TRBV2
CASSLNPGQLNEKLFF
TGTGCCAGCAGTCTAAACCCGGGACAACTGAATGAAAAACTGTTTTTT
>TRBD2|TRBJ2-1|NA|TRBV11-2
CASSLVAGTNNEQFF
TGTGCCAGCAGCTTGGTAGCGGGGACGAACAATGAGCAGTTCTTC
>TRBD2|TRBJ2-1|NA|TRBV9
CASSYTSGGPNEQFF
TGTGCCAGCAGCTATACTAGCGGGGGTCCCAATGAGCAGTTCTTC
>NA|TRBJ1-2|NA|TRBV6-1
CASRLSQGPYGYTF
TGTGCCAGCAGGCTCTCTCAGGGTCCCTATGGCTACACCTTC
>NA|TRBJ2-7|NA|TRBV7-2
CASSLLGQGSYEQYF
TGTGCCAGCAGCCTCCTGGGCCAGGGCTCCTACGAGCAGTACTTC
>NA|TRBJ2-5|NA|TRBV5-6
CASSTEYLQETQYF
TGTGCCAGCAGCACCGAGTACCTCCAAGAGACCCAGTACTTC
>TRBD1|TRBJ2-5|NA|TRBV6-1
CASGDRVLETQYF
TGTGCCAGCGGGGACAGGGTATTGGAGACCCAGTACTTC
>NA|TRBJ1-3|NA|TRBV15
CATSVVSGNTIYF
TGTGCCACCAGCGTAGTCTCTGGAAACACCATATATTTT